The 27 T cell receptor beta chains reported below all come from one sample, sequenced in a study of cytomegalovirus exposure and HLA in healthy donors (dated by TCRdb to the late 2010s). The library relied on the immunoSEQ multiplex PCR assay. The multiplex PCR relied on a mix of 60 forward primers for TCR Vbeta segments and 13 reverse primers for TCR Jbeta segments. The immuneACCESS repertoire file appears here via TCRdb, limited to in-frame rearrangements. These files lack a portion of the clones; in checked studies, under half of the deficit traces to unresolved V genes, and the cause of the others is not known. The sample's table covers roughly 200,000 clones. Together, the top ten hold about 1% of the sample. The sample taken for sequencing was PBMCs. These receptors all come from a girl aged 2 to 9 in good health and CMV-seropositive.

The chain uses TRBV14 and TRBJ1-3; maybe TRBD1 (5 bases). Germline-derived CDR1 and CDR2 are SGHDN and FVKESK. The CDR3 runs to 16 residues. The V gene lost 1 base and the J gene lost 0 bases, with 10 bases spanning the gap. The CDR3 loop reads CASSQGRQISGNTIYF. In DNA, the CDR3 is TGTGCCAGCAGCCAAGGAAGACAGATCTCTGGAAACACCATATATTTT.

The genes are TRBV7-9 and TRBJ1-1, with D possibly matching TRBD1 (5 bases). V was clipped by 7 bases and J by 0 bases, with 9 bases between them. The CDR3 length is 13 residues. Germline V gives CDR1 SEHNR, CDR2 FQNEAQ (reference sequence). The DNA for the CDR3 is TGTGCCAGCATCAGGGCAGTGAACACTGAAGCTTTCTTT. Its protein is CASIRAVNTEAFF.

The V gene is TRBV27, the J gene TRBJ2-3; TRBD2 matches 11 bases. This CDR3 is 18 amino acids long. The J segment lost 1 base and the V segment lost 5 bases, leaving 11 bases of the junction unmatched. The germline gives CDR1 MNHEY, CDR2 SMNVEV (reference sequence). The CDR3 sequence: CASSRRGTSGYRTDTQYF. As DNA, the CDR3 is TGTGCCAGCAGTCGCAGAGGGACTAGCGGATACCGCACAGATACGCAGTATTTT.

The rearrangement links TRBV5-4 to TRBJ1-2, with 7 bases identical to TRBD1. The germline V gene encodes CDR1 SGHNT and CDR2 YYREEE (reference sequence). V shed 3 bases and J 6 bases; nucleotides not matched to a gene: 8. This CDR3 comprises 14 residues. Here the CDR3 reads CASSSKTGTDGYTF. In nucleotides, the CDR3 is TGTGCCAGCAGCTCCAAGACCGGGACAGATGGCTACACCTTC.

The gene calls are TRBV5-1 and TRBJ2-1; no clear D gene. This CDR3 comprises 11 residues. The germline V and J ends were trimmed by 5 bases and 8 bases, with 8 bases remaining between them. Germline lookup yields CDR1 SGHRS and CDR2 YFSETQ. As DNA, the CDR3 is TGCGCCAGCAGGCGCCTCTATGAGCAGTTCTTC. This translates into CASRRLYEQFF.

This chain connects TRBV20-1 to TRBJ2-7; no definite D call. Per the germline V gene, CDR1 is DFQATT and CDR2 is SNEGSKA (reference sequence). The CDR3 is 10 amino acids. The V end lost 2 bases, the J end lost 4 bases, and 3 bases lay between the germline ends. This chain's CDR3 is CSARLYEQYF. In DNA, the CDR3 is TGCAGTGCTAGACTTTACGAGCAGTACTTC.

This sequence joins TRBV28 and TRBJ1-4; 8 bases agree with TRBD1. CDR3 size: 14 residues. The germline V gene encodes CDR1 MDHEN and CDR2 SYDVKM. V was pared by 6 bases and J by 4 bases, with 4 bases of the junction left unmatched. DNA for the CDR3: TGTGCCAGCAGGCAAACAGGGGGTAATGAAAAACTGTTTTTT. This sequence encodes CASRQTGGNEKLFF.

This rearrangement joins TRBV10-3 to TRBJ2-5, with 8 nucleotides matching TRBD1. TRBJ2-7 matches the DNA end more closely, so the J call is doubtful. Germline lookup yields CDR1 ENHRY and CDR2 SYGVKD. This CDR3 comprises 15 residues. The CDR3, as DNA: TGTGCCATCAGGGGTGGACAGGGCGAATGGGACGAGCAGTACTTC. Translating gives CAIRGGQGEWDEQYF.

The chain links TRBV27 to TRBJ1-1; weak D call: TRBD1 (5 bases). V was pared by 6 bases and J by 0 bases, with 8 bases between. This CDR3 region has 13 residues. Per germline, CDR1 MNHEY and CDR2 SMNVEV (reference sequence). The CDR3 sequence: CASRDSLNTEAFF. The CDR3 DNA sequence: TGTGCCAGCAGAGACAGCCTGAACACTGAAGCTTTCTTT.

The CDR3 here is CASSWGREEETQYF. The CDR3 DNA reads as TGCGCCAGCAGTTGGGGCAGAGAGGAGGAGACCCAGTACTTC. This chain joins TRBV23-1 and TRBJ2-5, with a tentative D call TRBD1 (5 bases). TRBV23-1 is flagged as an ORF with uncertain function. The CDR3 length is 14 residues. Trimming shortened V by 5 bases and J by 5 bases, and 15 bases separated the two germline ends.

The chain is built from TRBV27 and TRBJ1-1; possible D gene TRBD1, 6 bases. This CDR3 contains 14 residues. The V gene's germline CDR1 is MNHEY and CDR2 SMNVEV (reference sequence). The V end lost 6 bases, the J end lost 6 bases, and 17 bases lay between the germline ends. The CDR3 spells CASRRIDRTAEAFF. The CDR3 DNA sequence: TGTGCCAGCAGGCGGATCGACAGGACCGCTGAAGCTTTCTTT.

This chain connects TRBV5-4 to TRBJ2-5, with D perhaps matching TRBD2 (6 bases). The CDR3 covers 16 residues. Per germline, CDR1 SGHNT and CDR2 YYREEE (reference sequence). V was pared by 4 bases and J by 5 bases, with 21 bases between. The CDR3 spells CASSPQDPWGEETQYF. The DNA of the CDR3 is TGTGCCAGCAGCCCCCAAGACCCCTGGGGGGAGGAGACCCAGTACTTC. The full variable domain, in which reference TRBV5-4 and TRBJ2-5 provide the parts outside the CDR3, is ETGVTQSPTHLIKTRGQQVTLRCSSQSGHNTVSWYQQALGQGPQFIFQYYREEENGRGNFPPRFSGLQFPNYSSELNVNALELDDSALYLCASSPQDPWGEETQYFGPGTRLLVL.

Remarks on this clone: The junction differs from germline at one of its ends, possibly a read error. The genes are TRBV9 and TRBJ1-2; a weak D match, TRBD1 (6 bases). Germline V lookup: CDR1 SGDLS, CDR2 YYNGEE. The CDR3 length is 18 residues. The CDR3 sequence: CASSVGGGSYYSKYGYTF. CDR3 nucleotides: TGTGCCAGCAGCGTAGGCGGGGGCAGCTACTACTCTAAGTATGGCTACACCTTC.

On this clone: Different DNA sequences within this sample yield the same CDR3. V is TRBV6-5 and J is TRBJ1-5; D is uncertain. Germline CDR1 and CDR2: MNHEY and SVGAGI. The CDR3 has 13 amino acids. V was clipped by 2 bases and J by 4 bases, with 6 bases between them. The CDR3 is CASSYGENQPQHF. CDR3 nucleotides: TGTGCCAGCAGTTACGGGGAGAATCAGCCCCAGCATTTT.

The gene calls are TRBV5-1 and TRBJ2-1; 10 bases match TRBD2. CDR3 length equals 19 residues. In germline, CDR1 is SGHRS, CDR2 YFSETQ. The J segment lost 3 bases and the V segment lost 0 bases, leaving 12 bases of the junction unmatched. The CDR3 sequence: CASSLGRRTSGASYNEQFF. The CDR3 DNA is TGCGCCAGCAGCTTGGGGAGGAGGACTAGCGGAGCGAGCTACAATGAGCAGTTCTTC.

V usage is TRBV7-9 and J usage is TRBJ2-1, with D possibly TRBD2 on 6 matching bases. The V gene's germline CDR1 is SEHNR and CDR2 FQNEAQ (reference sequence). The CDR3 length is 16 residues. V shed 4 bases and J shed 2 bases, with 15 bases lying between them. The CDR3 reads CASSSPGTDPYNEQFF. The DNA of the CDR3 is TGTGCCAGCAGCTCCCCCGGGACTGATCCCTACAATGAGCAGTTCTTC.

On this clone: At one boundary the junction diverges from the germline segment, which might be a read error. The chain couples TRBV5-4 to TRBJ2-1; 7 bases are a match to TRBD2. Germline CDR1 SGHNT, CDR2 YYREEE (reference sequence). The CDR3 is 12 amino acids. This chain's CDR3 is CASAQRDRRGIF. The CDR3, as DNA: TGTGCCTCAGCCCAGCGGGACCGTCGAGGAATCTTC.

The chain carries TRBV5-1 and TRBJ2-7; weak D call: TRBD1 (6 bases). CDR1 SGHRS and CDR2 YFSETQ come from the germline V gene. Trimming left V 4 bases short and J 5 bases short, with 16 bases between. The CDR3 covers 14 residues. The CDR3 sequence: CASSESGEGDEQYF. CDR3 DNA: TGCGCCAGCAGCGAGTCAGGGGAAGGGGACGAGCAGTACTTC.

The J gene is TRBJ2-7, the V gene TRBV13; TRBD2 might be the D (6 bases). Trimming pared 5 bases from V and 5 bases from J, leaving 13 bases between. CDR3 size: 13 residues. Germline lookup yields CDR1 PRHDT and CDR2 FYEKMQ (reference sequence). CDR3 in amino acids: CASSQGLRNEQYF. The DNA for the CDR3 is TGTGCCAGCAGCCAGGGACTGCGTAACGAGCAGTACTTC.

This chain uses TRBV5-1 with TRBJ1-1, with TRBD1 matching over 7 bases. Germline V CDR1 and CDR2: SGHRS, YFSETQ. The CDR3 sequence is 14 residues long. Trimming took 6 bases from V and 1 from J; bases not matched to a gene: 6. CDR3 amino acids: CASTHRGPNTEAFF. The CDR3 DNA reads TGCGCCAGCACTCACAGGGGCCCGAACACTGAAGCTTTCTTT.

The rearrangement joins TRBV5-1 to TRBJ2-3, with D possibly TRBD1 on 5 matching bases. The V end lost 4 bases, the J end lost 0 bases, and 12 bases lay between the germline ends. The germline V gene encodes CDR1 SGHRS and CDR2 YFSETQ. The CDR3 is made up of 15 amino acids. CDR3 sequence (DNA): TGCGCCAGCAGCCAAACAGGCGGCAGCACAGATACGCAGTATTTT. This gives the protein CASSQTGGSTDTQYF.

The rearrangement links TRBV19 to TRBJ2-3; TRBD1 matches 10 bases. The CDR3 runs 15 residues. Losses at the gene ends were 6 bases for V and 8 bases for J; bases not matched to a gene: 11. Germline loops: CDR1 LNHDA, CDR2 SQIVND (reference sequence). CDR3 coding DNA: TGTGCCAGTAGGGAGACAGGGGGCAAGGGAGGTACGCAGTATTTT. As protein: CASRETGGKGGTQYF.

In the case of this clone: In the same sample, other DNA sequences code for this CDR3. The chain links TRBV6-5 to TRBJ2-3; D ambiguous. The CDR3 is 12 residues long. The V end lost 0 bases, the J end lost 5 bases, and 3 bases lay between the germline ends. Germline V CDR1 and CDR2: MNHEY, SVGAGI. CDR3 nucleotide sequence: TGTGCCAGCAGTTACTCCGGAGATACGCAGTATTTT. Its translation: CASSYSGDTQYF.

V and J are TRBV5-6 and TRBJ1-2, with D unresolved. Trimming left V 6 bases short and J 4 bases short, with 13 bases between. The CDR3 sequence is 13 residues long. The germline V gene encodes CDR1 SGHDT and CDR2 YYEEEE. CDR3 DNA sequence: TGTGCCAGCACCTCAGGACGGGGCTATGGCTACACCTTC. As protein: CASTSGRGYGYTF.

The chain combines TRBV7-9 with TRBJ2-1, with a tentative D call TRBD2 (6 bases). The CDR3 loop spans 14 amino acids. Trimming took 5 bases from V and 6 from J, leaving 14 bases between them. Per the germline V gene, CDR1 is SEHNR and CDR2 is FQNEAQ (reference sequence). The CDR3 DNA is TGTGCCAGCAGCCCGCCGACTAGTTTCAATGAGCAGTTCTTC. Translation gives CASSPPTSFNEQFF.

This rearrangement joins TRBV18 to TRBJ2-1, with TRBD2 matching over 12 bases. The ends lost 3 bases at V and 4 bases at J; junction bases unmatched: 4. The germline V gene has CDR1 KGHSH and CDR2 LQKENI. This CDR3 region has 16 residues. The DNA of the CDR3 is TGTGCCAGCTCACCGCCTAGCGGGAGGGAGTACAATGAGCAGTTCTTC. It specifies CASSPPSGREYNEQFF. The full variable domain, its missing parts supplied by reference TRBV18 and TRBJ2-1, is NAGVMQNPRHLVRRRGQEARLRCSPMKGHSHVYWYRQLPEEGLKFMVYLQKENIIDESGMPKERFSAEFPKEGPSILRIQQVVRGDSAAYFCASSPPSGREYNEQFFGPGTRLTVL.

The rearrangement uses TRBV5-8 and TRBJ2-3, with 9 bases identical to TRBD2. This CDR3 spans 16 amino acids. After removal of 1 base from V and 4 bases from J, the junction contained 7 bases not matched to a gene. CDR1 is SGHTS and CDR2 is YDEGEE in the germline V gene. The CDR3 DNA reads as TGTGCCAGCAGCTTGTTATTAGCGGGAGTCCCAGATACGCAGTATTTT. The encoded protein is CASSLLLAGVPDTQYF. Combining the CDR3 with reference TRBV5-8 and TRBJ2-3 gives the whole variable domain EAGVTQSPTHLIKTRGQQATLRCSPISGHTSVYWYQQALGLGLQFLLWYDEGEERNRGNFPPRFSGRQFPNYSSELNVNALELEDSALYLCASSLLLAGVPDTQYFGPGTRLTVL.